A single T cell receptor (beta chain) is shown here with its context. Its matching antigen is unknown. The data were taken from a study of beta chain features in type 1 diabetes. Overall study context: Sorted cell examination encompassed roughly 110,000,000 cells across all samples.

Germline lookup yields CDR1 SGDLS and CDR2 YYNGEE. This CDR3 is built from 14 residues. Trimming removed 2 bases from V and 10 bases from J; junction bases left unmatched: 6. Points from the study as a whole: VDJ junctions in type 1 diabetes patients carried more deletions and fewer insertions. In patients and controls equally, PCR might favor templates that are shorter. Comparison showed that naive, central memory and Treg TCRB repertoires appeared more similar among patients than among healthy donors.

Expressed TCRB transcripts were sequenced, since all the RNA that had been isolated was reverse transcribed. Sequencing used immunoSEQ multiplex PCR; TCRdb keeps in-frame clones, though not all of them. The sample records hundreds of thousands of clones, around 30% being singletons. Sequenced sample: naive CD4+ T cells from blood. The chain uses TRBV9 and TRBJ1-6; 7 positions match TRBD1. The TCR sequence derives from a man between 18 and 29 years old in good health. This CDR3 reads CASSVRQGGSPLHF. The CDR3, as DNA: TGTGCCAGCAGCGTGAGACAGGGAGGCTCACCCCTCCACTTT.